The 26 T cell receptor beta chains below all came from one sample that was sequenced in a study of naive and memory T cell subsets. Amplification of ligated cDNA took four PCR rounds with SP2 and nested alpha and beta constant primers. TCRdb independently ran MiXCR on the 5' RACE reads; one entry per CDR3 protein. The profile shows tens of thousands of distinct CDR3 sequences, 5.5% to 8.5% of them singletons. An oligonucleotide containing a UMI was ligated to the 3' end of TCR cDNA. The receptor source for this set is a male donor in good health.

The J gene is TRBJ2-1, the V gene TRBV30; 7 bases line up with TRBD1. CDR1 is GTSNPN, CDR2 SVGIG, per germline (reference sequence). There are 15 residues in the CDR3. V lost 0 bases and J lost 3; bases outside the gene matches: 5. The DNA of the CDR3 is TGTGCCTGGAGTGTACAGGGGCTTGTCTACAATGAGCAGTTCTTC. As protein: CAWSVQGLVYNEQFF.

This clonotype was counted at least ten times. The chain employs TRBV29-1 and TRBJ1-1; D is ambiguous. Trimming pared 1 base from V and 7 bases from J, leaving 13 bases between. CDR1 SQVTM and CDR2 ANQGSEA come from the germline V gene. This CDR3 has 13 amino acids. CDR3 amino acids: CSVEGTEKVEAFF. The CDR3 DNA is TGCAGCGTTGAAGGGACGGAAAAGGTTGAAGCTTTCTTT.

In its sample, this clonotype was seen a few times. V gene TRBV27 combines with J gene TRBJ1-4; 8 bases match TRBD1. Germline-derived CDR1 and CDR2 are MNHEY and SMNVEV (reference sequence). The CDR3 has 17 residues. V was clipped by 6 bases and J by 6 bases; unmatched bases: 15. CDR3 in DNA: TGTGCCAGCAGCCAAATCGGACAGGGCCAGTTTCATGAAAAACTGTTTTTT. As protein: CASSQIGQGQFHEKLFF.

The CDR3 DNA reads TGCGCCAGCAGCCAAGAACTCCGTACTCCGGGACAGGGGGCCCGGAACACTGAAGCTTTCTTT. The encoded protein is CASSQELRTPGQGARNTEAFF. The genes are TRBV4-1 and TRBJ1-1; 12 bases align to TRBD1. The germline CDR1 and CDR2 sequences are MGHRA and YSYEKL. J lost 1 base, V lost 0 bases, and 15 bases had no gene match. The CDR3 spans 21 residues.

This rearrangement joins TRBV19 to TRBJ1-5, with 7 nucleotides matching TRBD1. Germline V gene lookup returns CDR1 LNHDA and CDR2 SQIVND (reference sequence). The CDR3 extends over 15 amino acids. V lost 5 bases and J lost 3; bases outside the gene matches: 7. The CDR3, as DNA: TGTGCCAGTAGTTTGAACAGGGGCAACAATCAGCCCCAGCATTTT. This encodes CASSLNRGNNQPQHF. Together with reference TRBV19 and TRBJ1-5, the CDR3 gives the full variable domain: DGGITQSPKYLFRKEGQNVTLSCEQNLNHDAMYWYRQDPGQGLRLIYYSQIVNDFQKGDIAEGYSVSREKKESFPLTVTSAQKNPTAFYLCASSLNRGNNQPQHFGDGTRLSIL.

This clonotype was counted ten times or more. The chain has TRBV10-2 and TRBJ2-5, with no clear D. This CDR3 is 14 amino acids long. V was trimmed by 4 bases and J by 2 bases, leaving 11 bases between them. Germline V CDR1 and CDR2: WSHSY, SAAADI. This CDR3 reads CASSGWQIQETQYF. The CDR3 nucleotides are TGCGCCAGCAGTGGGTGGCAGATACAAGAGACCCAGTACTTC.

In its sample, this clonotype was seen many times. The chain is built from TRBV21-1 and TRBJ1-5; TRBD1, the table's D call, lacks a check against the DNA. TRBV21-1 is deemed a pseudogene. The CDR3 runs 19 residues. The CDR3 DNA is TGTGCCAGCAGCCCCCGCCGGCCGGGACAGGGGGCCAGCAATCAGCCCCAGCATTTT. Amino acid sequence: CASSPRRPGQGASNQPQHF.

In its sample, this clonotype was seen many times. The rearrangement uses TRBV5-5 and TRBJ2-5, with D unclear. The germline gives CDR1 SGHKS, CDR2 YYEKEE (reference sequence). This CDR3 contains 13 residues. The germline V and J ends were trimmed by 2 bases and 4 bases, with 9 bases remaining between them. Written as DNA, the CDR3 is TGTGCCAGCAGCTTCCCCAGAGGAGAGACCCAGTACTTC. It encodes CASSFPRGETQYF.

This rearrangement joins TRBV11-3 to TRBJ2-2; D possibly corresponds to TRBD2 (5 bases). Germline V lookup: CDR1 SGHNT, CDR2 YENEEA. V shed 0 bases and J shed 2 bases, with 7 bases lying between them. This CDR3 contains 15 residues. The CDR3 sequence is CASSLDPGNTGELFF. Written as DNA, the CDR3 is TGTGCCAGCAGCTTAGATCCGGGAAACACCGGGGAGCTGTTTTTT.

This clonotype was counted ten times or more. In DNA, the CDR3 is TGTGCCAGCAGCCAAGAACTAGCGGTAAGAAGAAAGCAGTTCTTC. It codes for CASSQELAVRRKQFF. V usage is TRBV3-1 and J usage is TRBJ2-1, with TRBD2 identical over 8 bases. Germline V gives CDR1 LGHDT, CDR2 YNNKEL (reference sequence). The CDR3 sequence is 15 residues long. Trimming cost V 0 bases and J 11 bases; bases outside gene matches: 9.

The chain couples TRBV29-1 to TRBJ2-1; maybe TRBD1 (7 bases). In germline, CDR1 is SQVTM, CDR2 ANQGSEA. This CDR3 is built from 12 residues. The ends were cut back, 6 bases at V and 9 bases at J, with 15 bases in the middle. The CDR3: CSVIDREVEQFF. In nucleotides, the CDR3 is TGCAGCGTGATTGACAGGGAGGTTGAGCAGTTCTTC.

This clonotype occurred a few times. The chain carries TRBV5-4 and TRBJ2-2; D might be TRBD2 (5 bases). The length of the CDR3 is 17 residues. Looked up from germline, CDR1 is SGHNT and CDR2 is YYREEE (reference sequence). Trimming cost V 0 bases and J 4 bases, with 16 bases left between them. CDR3 protein: CASSLGSSGIPTGELFF. CDR3 nucleotide sequence: TGTGCCAGCAGCTTGGGATCCTCCGGGATTCCCACCGGGGAGCTGTTTTTT. The variable domain in full, with the rest retrieved from reference TRBV5-4 and TRBJ2-2, is ETGVTQSPTHLIKTRGQQVTLRCSSQSGHNTVSWYQQALGQGPQFIFQYYREEENGRGNFPPRFSGLQFPNYSSELNVNALELDDSALYLCASSLGSSGIPTGELFFGEGSRLTVL.

This chain connects TRBV3-1 to TRBJ2-7; tentative D call: TRBD2 (5 bases). V was pared by 4 bases and J by 7 bases, with 8 bases between. Germline values: CDR1 LGHDT, CDR2 YNNKEL (reference sequence). The CDR3 runs to 11 residues. The CDR3 sequence: CASSLRGEQYF. The CDR3 coding sequence is TGTGCCAGCAGCCTCAGAGGGGAGCAGTACTTC.

J is TRBJ2-1 and V is TRBV20-1, with D possibly being TRBD2 (5 bases). CDR1 is DFQATT, CDR2 SNEGSKA, per germline (reference sequence). This CDR3 comprises 13 residues. V lost 3 bases, J lost 9 bases, and 15 bases lay in between. CDR3 nucleotides: TGCAGTGCTAGGGGAGAGGTGTTTATTGAGCAGTTCTTC. Protein sequence: CSARGEVFIEQFF.

This clonotype was recorded at least ten times. The chain has TRBV7-9 and TRBJ2-7, with 9 bases aligning to TRBD1. V trimming: 5 bases; J trimming: 5 bases; junction bases outside the gene matches: 7. The germline gives CDR1 SEHNR, CDR2 FQNEAQ (reference sequence). The CDR3 is 14 residues long. The CDR3: CASSPGTGLNEQYF. CDR3 DNA sequence: TGTGCCAGCAGCCCCGGGACAGGGCTGAACGAGCAGTACTTC.

This clonotype has a count of ten or more. This sequence joins TRBV27 and TRBJ1-2; D is undetermined. This CDR3 is built from 10 residues. The germline gives CDR1 MNHEY, CDR2 SMNVEV (reference sequence). Trimming left V 8 bases short and J 4 bases short, with 5 bases between. Written as DNA, the CDR3 is TGTGCCAGCGGATTCTATGGCTACACCTTC. It specifies CASGFYGYTF.

This clonotype has ten or more counts. V and J are TRBV29-1 and TRBJ2-7, with 7 bases aligning to TRBD2. V was pared by 3 bases and J by 2 bases, with 16 bases of the junction left unmatched. CDR3 length: 17 amino acids. Germline CDR1 reads SQVTM; CDR2 reads ANQGSEA. The CDR3 loop is CSVEDINPISGTYEQYF. For the CDR3, the DNA is TGCAGCGTTGAGGATATTAACCCCATCAGCGGGACCTACGAGCAGTACTTC.

This clonotype was observed a handful of times. V usage is TRBV3-1 and J usage is TRBJ1-6; D not certain. The CDR3 covers 18 residues. Trimming pared 1 base from V and 4 bases from J, leaving 17 bases between. Germline CDR1 is LGHDT and CDR2 is YNNKEL (reference sequence). This chain's CDR3 is CASSQGVRPGRYNSPLHF. The CDR3 nucleotides are TGTGCCAGCAGCCAAGGTGTGCGCCCTGGGAGATATAATTCACCCCTCCACTTT.

The V call is TRBV25-1, the J call TRBJ1-2; tentatively, D is TRBD1 (6 bases). Trimming removed 7 bases from V and 5 bases from J, with 23 bases in between. Germline V gene sequence: CDR1 MGHDK, CDR2 SYGVNS. The CDR3 is 16 amino acids. CDR3 DNA sequence: TGTGCCAGCAACTCGCCGCTGGGGGGGGGCCGGTATGGCTACACCTTC. Its translation is CASNSPLGGGRYGYTF.

CDR3 protein: CASSSPKPGQVLLLNTGELFF. The CDR3 DNA follows: TGTGCCAGCAGCTCTCCCAAACCCGGACAGGTACTCCTTCTGAACACCGGGGAGCTGTTTTTT. The chain is built from TRBV13 and TRBJ2-2, with 7 positions matching TRBD1. The CDR3 is made up of 21 amino acids. Germline V gene data show CDR1 as PRHDT and CDR2 as FYEKMQ (reference sequence). V was pared by 4 bases and J by 1 base, with 21 bases of the junction left unmatched.

The chain recombines TRBV27 with TRBJ2-3; D possibly corresponds to TRBD1 (7 bases). The CDR3 consists of 17 residues. The germline gives CDR1 MNHEY, CDR2 SMNVEV (reference sequence). V was clipped by 5 bases and J by 1 base, with 19 bases between them. Here the CDR3 DNA reads TGTGCCAGCAGTGGGTACAGGGGAGGACGTGGCACAGATACGCAGTATTTT. Protein sequence: CASSGYRGGRGTDTQYF.

This clonotype came up a few times. J is TRBJ1-5 and V is TRBV19; perhaps TRBD1 as D (6 bases). Germline lookup yields CDR1 LNHDA and CDR2 SQIVND (reference sequence). The CDR3 runs 12 residues. V dropped 6 bases and J dropped 7 bases, with 10 bases sitting between them. The CDR3 loop reads CASRTGLQPQHF. CDR3 DNA sequence: TGTGCCAGTAGAACAGGGTTACAGCCCCAGCATTTT.

The chain joins TRBV5-1 to TRBJ1-4; D may be TRBD1 (6 bases). V lost 4 bases to trimming and J lost 5 bases, with 18 bases between them. The length of the CDR3 is 16 residues. Germline V gene sequence: CDR1 SGHRS, CDR2 YFSETQ. In nucleotides, the CDR3 is TGCGCCAGCAGCCCCGGACAGCCCGGCCGGAATGAAAAACTGTTTTTT. It is translated as CASSPGQPGRNEKLFF.

Only a few counts were recorded for this clonotype. The chain employs TRBV19 and TRBJ2-3, with 10 bases lining up with TRBD2. The CDR3 is made up of 14 amino acids. Germline CDR1 LNHDA, CDR2 SQIVND (reference sequence). The junction had 4 bases not matched to a gene; V was cut back by 8 bases and J by 2 bases. The CDR3 sequence: CASSTSGDTDTQYF. The DNA of the CDR3 is TGTGCCAGTTCCACTAGCGGGGACACAGATACGCAGTATTTT.

The sample holds many counts of this clonotype. The chain recombines TRBV19 with TRBJ1-4, with unresolved D. Looked up from germline, CDR1 is LNHDA and CDR2 is SQIVND (reference sequence). Trimming stripped 7 bases from V and 8 bases from J, with 11 bases between. This CDR3 is 12 amino acids long. The CDR3 bases are TGTGCCAGTACCCCCCGGTGGGAAAAACTGTTTTTT. Amino acids: CASTPRWEKLFF.

This clonotype showed up many times. The chain has TRBV29-1 and TRBJ2-7; 7 bases are shared with TRBD1. V was pared by 1 base and J by 0 bases, with 9 bases of the junction left unmatched. The germline V gene has CDR1 SQVTM and CDR2 ANQGSEA. CDR3 length: 16 residues. For the CDR3, the DNA is TGCAGCGTTGAAGGCTTTCCGGGACAGCGCTCCTACGAGCAGTACTTC. Its protein is CSVEGFPGQRSYEQYF.